The T cell receptor (beta chain) described here comes from a study of T cell responses to AZD1222 COVID-19 vaccine. Study information: Combined were second doses at about 4 or about 12 weeks.

In the case of this clone: The antigen is unknown.

General study findings and limits: At study baseline, merely six AZD1222 recipients were seropositive. Repertoires were obtained only post-peak T cell response.

Assay: immunoSEQ multiplex PCR; the TCRdb copy retains only in-frame clones and omits some. Of about 81,000 clones listed, around 92% are singletons. The sequence came from an adult in good health. The material sequenced was peripheral blood, taken on day 0 of AZD1222 vaccination.

The CDR3 sequence is CASRGTSGNTGELFF. CDR3 nucleotides: TGTGCCAGCAGAGGGACTAGCGGGAACACCGGGGAGCTGTTTTTT. This chain joins TRBV7-2 and TRBJ2-2; 11 bases match TRBD2. The CDR3 is 15 amino acids. V lost 6 bases to trimming and J lost 1 base; unmatched junction nucleotides: 1. Looked up from germline, CDR1 is SGHTA and CDR2 is FQGNSA.